This T cell receptor beta chain was identified during a study of CXCR3-negative and CXCR3-positive naive CD8 T cells. About this clonotype itself: As yet, its antigen is unknown.

CDR1 and CDR2 (germline): DFQATT, SNEGSKA (reference sequence). There are 13 residues in the CDR3. UMI-labeled 5' RACE yielded the TRB cDNA libraries. TCRdb derives one entry per CDR3 protein from the 5' RACE reads, leaving out DNA. This repertoire includes about 63,000 distinct CDR3 sequences. Broader study findings: Both naive subsets carried similar amounts of surface CD5, so TCR strength was inferred from TRB CDR3 properties. Against CXCR3-negative naive cells, CXCR3-positive naive cells showed more hydrophobic TRB CDR3s.

Specimen: naive CXCR3+ CD8+ T cells from blood. Described subset: CD45RO-CCR7+CD27+CD95- naive CD8+ T cells expressing CXCR3 (TNR3+). The chain combines TRBV20-1 with TRBJ2-1; without DNA, the TCRdb call of TRBD1 cannot be checked. This sequence was found in a human donor in good health. Some clones in this sample may be carry-over from other donors' samples. CDR3 region: CSAKGDSEDEQFF.